This T cell receptor beta chain was obtained from a study of shared clonotypes between healthy human individuals. Produced via immunoSEQ multiplex PCR; TCRdb's table is partial and in-frame only. There are about 1 million clones in the sample; more than 60% occur only once, and about 1.5% lies in the top ten. Donors comprised healthy HIV-negative adults lacking recent acute infections or vaccinations. The CDR3 loop spans 13 amino acids. V lost 4 bases and J 10 bases, leaving 14 bases between the germline ends. Per germline, CDR1 SGHTA and CDR2 FQGNSA. Regarding the study as a whole: Estimated clonotype richness was generally higher in naive than memory subsets. Among a few donors, roughly 5.5% of naive CD4 clonotypes were found in common.

A word on this clone: The antigen is undetermined.

The chain is built from TRBV7-2 and TRBJ2-1, with D unclear. The receptor's source is a man younger than 30 in good health. Sample: memory CD4+ T cells sorted from blood. As to subset: CD45RA-negative fraction. The chain's CDR3 is CASSYTTGYEQFF. As DNA, the CDR3 is TGTGCCAGCAGCTACACGACTGGATACGAGCAGTTCTTC.